The 8 T cell receptor beta chains below were found in one sample sequenced in a study of cytomegalovirus exposure and HLA in healthy donors. Both 60 Vbeta primers and 13 Jbeta primers went into the PCR. TCRdb keeps only in-frame clones here, not all; method: immunoSEQ multiplex PCR. The sample contains 130,000 or so clones, 85% to 90% of which appear only once. Sequencing input: PBMCs. The receptors were sampled from a woman in her 30s in good health and CMV-seropositive.

The chain uses TRBV29-1 and TRBJ1-1, with TRBD1 as a possible D gene (5 bases). Trimming took off 1 base at V and 1 base at J, with 7 bases between the two ends. Germline V gives CDR1 SQVTM, CDR2 ANQGSEA. CDR3 length equals 13 residues. CDR3 sequence reads: CSVEAGPNTEAFF. The CDR3, as DNA: TGCAGCGTTGAAGCAGGGCCGAACACTGAAGCTTTCTTT.

DNA of the CDR3: TGTGCCAGCAGTGAACAGGTAACGCAGTACTTC. Encoded protein: CASSEQVTQYF. V usage is TRBV2 and J usage is TRBJ2-7; D is unclear. V shed 2 bases and J shed 9 bases, with 8 bases lying between them. CDR3 size: 11 residues. Germline V gives CDR1 SNHLY, CDR2 FYNNEI.

The V and J genes are TRBV30 and TRBJ1-1; TRBD1 might be the D (5 bases). This CDR3 comprises 14 residues. The V gene lost 3 bases and the J gene lost 8 bases, with 19 bases spanning the gap. The V gene's germline CDR1 is GTSNPN and CDR2 SVGIG (reference sequence). The CDR3 loop reads CAWRDWGRDCEAFF. In DNA, the CDR3 is TGTGCCTGGAGGGATTGGGGCAGGGACTGCGAAGCTTTCTTT. Combining the CDR3 with reference TRBV30 and TRBJ1-1 gives the whole variable domain SQTIHQWPATLVQPVGSPLSLECTVEGTSNPNLYWYRQAAGRGLQLLFYSVGIGQISSEVPQNLSASRPQDRQFILSSKKLLLSDSGFYLCAWRDWGRDCEAFFGQGTRLTVV.

This chain uses TRBV28 with TRBJ2-7; D unresolved. The CDR3 covers 16 residues. The V gene lost 3 bases and the J gene lost 1 base, with 16 bases spanning the gap. The V gene's germline CDR1 is MDHEN and CDR2 SYDVKM. In DNA form, the CDR3 reads TGTGCCAGCAGTTTCCCCATGGGCAGGCCTTCCTACGAGCAGTACTTC. This translates into CASSFPMGRPSYEQYF. The entire variable domain, with the rest obtained from reference TRBV28 and TRBJ2-7, is as follows: DVKVTQSSRYLVKRTGEKVFLECVQDMDHENMFWYRQDPGLGLRLIYFSYDVKMKEKGDIPEGYSVSREKKERFSLILESASTNQTSMYLCASSFPMGRPSYEQYFGPGTRLTVT.

This chain links TRBV28 with TRBJ2-1; no firm D call. V was clipped by 3 bases and J by 9 bases, with 18 bases between them. The CDR3 length is 15 residues. Germline V CDR1 and CDR2: MDHEN, SYDVKM. The DNA of the CDR3 is TGTGCCAGCAGTTTTACCCGGAGTACGATGGGTGAGCAGTTCTTC. Its translation: CASSFTRSTMGEQFF.

The V and J genes are TRBV2 and TRBJ1-1; a weak D match, TRBD1 (5 bases). Germline V lookup: CDR1 SNHLY, CDR2 FYNNEI. Between the trimmed V and J ends, which lost 7 bases and 9 bases, there was a span of 21 bases. The length of the CDR3 is 14 residues. The CDR3 region is CASIPGGGVSKAFF. In DNA, the CDR3 is TGTGCCAGCATTCCCGGGGGAGGGGTTAGTAAAGCTTTCTTT.

The chain is built from TRBV2 and TRBJ2-7; no definite D call. The germline gives CDR1 SNHLY, CDR2 FYNNEI. The V end was cut by 2 bases, the J end by 0 bases, with 8 bases between. This CDR3 region has 14 residues. For the CDR3, the DNA is TGTGCCAGCAGTGAAAGGAGAGACTCCTACGAGCAGTACTTC. Translating it yields CASSERRDSYEQYF.

This clone was observed once. The chain employs TRBV5-4 and TRBJ2-3, with 10 bases identical to TRBD2. J was trimmed by 1 base and V by 2 bases; bases with no gene match: 13. The CDR3 consists of 19 residues. The germline V gene has CDR1 SGHNT and CDR2 YYREEE (reference sequence). The CDR3 loop reads CASSLGPSGSVWGTDTQYF. CDR3 nucleotide sequence: TGTGCCAGCAGCTTAGGACCTAGCGGGAGTGTGTGGGGCACAGATACGCAGTATTTT.